The 30 T cell receptor beta chains below were found in one sample sequenced in a study of CD8 T cells in ankylosing spondylitis. Via MiXCR, TCRdb re-called the 5' RACE reads, giving one row per CDR3 protein. The table has over 110,000 distinct CDR3 sequences, approximately 8.4% seen once. Sequencing was performed on synovial fluid, either unsorted or a sorted T cell fraction (not recorded which). Receptors originate from a male donor with ankylosing spondylitis.

The chain links TRBV7-2 to TRBJ2-2; D is ambiguous. Germline-derived CDR1 and CDR2 are SGHTA and FQGNSA. Trimming removed 0 bases from V and 5 bases from J, with 7 bases in between. The CDR3 is 14 residues long. CDR3 nucleotide sequence: TGTGCCAGCAGCTTAGCGTGGAGAACCGGGGAGCTGTTTTTT. It encodes CASSLAWRTGELFF.

This clonotype was observed at least ten times. This chain connects TRBV20-1 to TRBJ2-7; 11 bases line up with TRBD2. This CDR3 has 13 amino acids. The V segment lost 5 bases and the J segment 6 bases; nucleotides outside the gene matches: 6. Germline CDR1 reads DFQATT; CDR2 reads SNEGSKA (reference sequence). The CDR3 is CSASLAGGREQYF. CDR3 in DNA: TGCAGTGCTTCCTTAGCGGGGGGGCGCGAGCAGTACTTC.

The chain has TRBV20-1 and TRBJ2-5; D is unresolved. V was shortened by 7 bases and J by 4 bases, with 16 bases between the two germline ends. The CDR3 extends over 13 amino acids. Germline V lookup: CDR1 DFQATT, CDR2 SNEGSKA (reference sequence). The CDR3 DNA follows: TGCAGTGATAGGGTAAGGGTCAGAGAGACCCAGTACTTC. This gives the protein CSDRVRVRETQYF.

This clonotype has a handful of counts. V and J are TRBV24-1 and TRBJ1-5, with 7 bases fitting TRBD1. J lost 4 bases, V lost 3 bases, and 2 bases had no gene match. Germline assignment: CDR1 KGHDR and CDR2 SFDVKD. The CDR3 contains 14 residues. The CDR3 coding sequence is TGTGCCACCAGTGATCTGGACAGGAATCAGCCCCAGCATTTT. It is translated as CATSDLDRNQPQHF.

This clonotype was detected ten times or more. The V gene is TRBV20-1, the J gene TRBJ1-4; no definite D call. The CDR3 is 15 amino acids. Germline CDR1 DFQATT, CDR2 SNEGSKA (reference sequence). The V end lost 6 bases, the J end lost 4 bases, and 18 bases lay between the germline ends. This chain's CDR3 is CSADGAGGNNEKLFF. The CDR3 bases are TGCAGTGCCGACGGAGCGGGAGGAAATAATGAAAAACTGTTTTTT.

This clonotype was observed at least ten times. The rearrangement joins TRBV4-2 to TRBJ1-2, with D uncertain. The CDR3 is 15 residues long. V lost 0 bases, J lost 6 bases, and 14 bases lay in between. Germline loops: CDR1 LGHNA, CDR2 YNFKEQ. CDR3 amino acids: CASSQDRLTYHGYTF. Here the CDR3 DNA reads TGTGCCAGCAGCCAAGATCGGTTAACGTATCATGGCTACACCTTC.

This clonotype has ten or more counts. The chain employs TRBV20-1 and TRBJ2-3; the D gene is possibly TRBD1 (6 bases). Trimming stripped 5 bases from V and 4 bases from J, with 16 bases between. The germline V gene encodes CDR1 DFQATT and CDR2 SNEGSKA (reference sequence). The CDR3 spans 14 residues. The CDR3 nucleotides are TGCAGTGCTTCTCGGGACATCCGACCAGATACGCAGTATTTT. The encoded protein is CSASRDIRPDTQYF.

A few counts support this clonotype. The genes are TRBV13 and TRBJ2-7; tentative D call: TRBD2 (5 bases). Germline V gene sequence: CDR1 PRHDT, CDR2 FYEKMQ (reference sequence). The CDR3 has 14 residues. Trimming pared 5 bases from V and 2 bases from J, leaving 13 bases between. The chain's CDR3 is CASSASRAAYEQYF. The CDR3 DNA follows: TGTGCCAGCAGCGCATCGCGGGCAGCCTACGAGCAGTACTTC. Drawing the rest from reference TRBV13 and TRBJ2-7, the complete variable domain is AAGVIQSPRHLIKEKRETATLKCYPIPRHDTVYWYQQGPGQDPQFLISFYEKMQSDKGSIPDRFSAQQFSDYHSELNMSSLELGDSALYFCASSASRAAYEQYFGPGTRLTVT.

This clonotype was observed many times. The chain carries TRBV29-1 and TRBJ2-3; D possibly corresponds to TRBD1 (6 bases). Germline loops: CDR1 SQVTM, CDR2 ANQGSEA. V was clipped by 7 bases and J by 7 bases, with 21 bases between them. CDR3 size: 14 residues. CDR3 DNA: TGCAGCGCTTCGCCACAGACCCAGGGGAATACGCAGTATTTT. Its translation: CSASPQTQGNTQYF.

This clonotype was picked up many times. V usage is TRBV5-6 and J usage is TRBJ1-1; D gene ambiguous. Germline V gives CDR1 SGHDT, CDR2 YYEEEE. This CDR3 is 14 amino acids long. V lost 6 bases and J lost 5, with 17 bases in between. The CDR3 DNA reads as TGTGCCAGCAAAATCCGTGGGGTAGGGACTGAAGCTTTCTTT. It specifies CASKIRGVGTEAFF.

Here the CDR3 DNA reads TGCGCCAGCAGCCAAGTTATGGGAGGGATCATGAACACTGAAGCTTTCTTT. It encodes CASSQVMGGIMNTEAFF. The chain combines TRBV4-1 with TRBJ1-1; D remains unclear. Between the trimmed V and J ends, which lost 1 base and 0 bases, there was a span of 15 bases. There are 17 residues in the CDR3. Per germline, CDR1 MGHRA and CDR2 YSYEKL.

This clonotype was detected only a few times. The CDR3 sequence: CASSEAQWGRIYEQYF. The CDR3 DNA follows: TGTGCCAGCAGTGAAGCGCAATGGGGACGGATCTACGAGCAGTACTTC. The genes are TRBV2 and TRBJ2-7; D possibly uses TRBD1 or TRBD2 (5 bases each). V was clipped by 0 bases and J by 3 bases, with 15 bases between them. The CDR3 has 16 amino acids. Germline V lookup: CDR1 SNHLY, CDR2 FYNNEI. The full variable domain, with the rest looked up from reference TRBV2 and TRBJ2-7, is EPEVTQTPSHQVTQMGQEVILRCVPISNHLYFYWYRQILGQKVEFLVSFYNNEISEKSEIFDDQFSVERPDGSNFTLKIRSTKLEDSAMYFCASSEAQWGRIYEQYFGPGTRLTVT.

The V and J genes are TRBV4-3 and TRBJ2-1; 8 nucleotides agree with TRBD1. This CDR3 is 13 amino acids long. Germline V gene sequence: CDR1 LGHNA, CDR2 YSLEER. The V and J ends lost 0 bases and 13 bases, in that order; junction bases with no gene match: 5. The CDR3 loop reads CASSQDRRGRQFF. As DNA, the CDR3 is TGCGCCAGCAGCCAAGATCGCAGGGGGCGACAGTTCTTC.

This clonotype was observed at least ten times. V gene TRBV12-3 or TRBV12-4 combines with J gene TRBJ2-5; tentative D call: TRBD1 (6 bases). This CDR3 has 16 amino acids. V was pared by 5 bases and J by 5 bases, with 21 bases between. The CDR3, as DNA: TGTGCCAGCAGTGCCGCGAATAAGGGGCAGGGGGAGACCCAGTACTTC. Encoded protein: CASSAANKGQGETQYF.

The chain links TRBV6-1 to TRBJ1-3; no clear D gene. Germline V CDR1 and CDR2: MNHNS, SASEGT. Trimming left V 10 bases short and J 0 bases short, with 13 bases between. This CDR3 comprises 14 residues. The CDR3 bases are TGTGCCACCCGTGTAACACTCTCTGGAAACACCATATATTTT. Protein: CATRVTLSGNTIYF.

This chain connects TRBV2 to TRBJ2-7, with D unclear. V gave up 3 bases and J gave up 3 bases, with 6 bases separating them. The CDR3 consists of 12 residues. Germline lookup yields CDR1 SNHLY and CDR2 FYNNEI. As DNA, the CDR3 is TGTGCCAGCAGTGAGTGGGTCTACGAGCAGTACTTC. Amino acid sequence: CASSEWVYEQYF. Using reference TRBV2 and TRBJ2-7 for the parts outside the CDR3, the full variable domain is EPEVTQTPSHQVTQMGQEVILRCVPISNHLYFYWYRQILGQKVEFLVSFYNNEISEKSEIFDDQFSVERPDGSNFTLKIRSTKLEDSAMYFCASSEWVYEQYFGPGTRLTVT.

This clonotype was detected ten times or more. The rearrangement joins TRBV28 to TRBJ2-1, with D possibly being TRBD1 or TRBD2 (5 bases each). Germline CDR1 is MDHEN and CDR2 is SYDVKM. V shed 4 bases and J shed 0 bases, with 13 bases lying between them. The CDR3 is 16 residues long. The chain's CDR3 is CASSSGTFSSYNEQFF. The CDR3, as DNA: TGTGCCAGCAGTTCCGGGACGTTTAGCTCCTACAATGAGCAGTTCTTC.

The chain employs TRBV30 and TRBJ2-7, with 8 bases lining up with TRBD2. The length of the CDR3 is 15 residues. Germline CDR1 and CDR2: GTSNPN and SVGIG (reference sequence). Germline trimming cut 5 bases from V and 6 bases from J; bases unmatched to any gene: 15. CDR3 DNA: TGTGCCTGGGCACCGGGGGGGTCCTTGTGGGGCGAGCAGTACTTC. As protein: CAWAPGGSLWGEQYF.

This clonotype has more than one count but fewer than ten. The chain recombines TRBV7-2 with TRBJ2-5; D is perhaps TRBD1 or TRBD2 (6 bases each). Germline V gives CDR1 SGHTA, CDR2 FQGNSA. V lost 5 bases and J 2 bases, leaving 18 bases between the germline ends. This CDR3 spans 16 amino acids. The CDR3 DNA reads TGTGCCAGCAGCCTACTAGGGGGGACTCCGCAAGAGACCCAGTACTTC. It codes for CASSLLGGTPQETQYF. The full variable domain, its missing parts supplied by reference TRBV7-2 and TRBJ2-5, is GAGVSQSPSNKVTEKGKDVELRCDPISGHTALYWYRQSLGQGLEFLIYFQGNSAPDKSGLPSDRFSAERTGGSVSTLTIQRTQQEDSAVYLCASSLLGGTPQETQYFGPGTRLLVL.

This clonotype was detected ten times or more. The chain joins TRBV25-1 to TRBJ1-4, with 8 positions matching TRBD1. Looked up from germline, CDR1 is MGHDK and CDR2 is SYGVNS. There are 19 residues in the CDR3. With V trimmed by 0 bases and J by 0 bases, 9 bases remained unmatched. CDR3 residues: CASSEYPGGYVATNEKLFF. The CDR3 DNA sequence: TGTGCCAGCAGTGAATACCCAGGGGGCTACGTGGCAACTAATGAAAAACTGTTTTTT.

At least ten counts were recorded for this clonotype. The chain uses TRBV20-1 and TRBJ1-2, with TRBD1 matching 8 bases. The CDR3 is 14 residues long. Trimming cost V 6 bases and J 4 bases; bases outside gene matches: 10. From germline, CDR1 is DFQATT and CDR2 SNEGSKA (reference sequence). The DNA for the CDR3 is TGCAGTGCAATGACAGGGGCGAACTTCTATGGCTACACCTTC. Its protein product is CSAMTGANFYGYTF.

This clonotype was observed at least ten times. The rearrangement links TRBV20-1 to TRBJ2-7, with D tentatively TRBD2 (6 bases). The germline V gene encodes CDR1 DFQATT and CDR2 SNEGSKA (reference sequence). Trimming pared 6 bases from V and 4 bases from J, leaving 16 bases between. CDR3 length: 13 residues. The CDR3 is CSASRGGWYEQYF. CDR3 bases: TGCAGTGCCAGTAGAGGAGGGTGGTACGAGCAGTACTTC.

The chain recombines TRBV30 with TRBJ1-4; TRBD1 matches at 7 bases. The V segment lost 5 bases and the J segment 8 bases; nucleotides outside the gene matches: 5. Per the germline V gene, CDR1 is GTSNPN and CDR2 is SVGIG (reference sequence). This CDR3 spans 12 amino acids. CDR3 in amino acids: CAWPIGGEKLFF. The DNA of the CDR3 is TGTGCCTGGCCTATAGGGGGCGAAAAACTGTTTTTT. The full variable domain, in which reference TRBV30 and TRBJ1-4 provide the parts outside the CDR3, is SQTIHQWPATLVQPVGSPLSLECTVEGTSNPNLYWYRQAAGRGLQLLFYSVGIGQISSEVPQNLSASRPQDRQFILSSKKLLLSDSGFYLCAWPIGGEKLFFGSGTQLSVL.

This clonotype was observed at least ten times. The chain links TRBV24-1 to TRBJ2-3, with 7 nucleotides matching TRBD2. J was trimmed by 0 bases and V by 3 bases; bases with no gene match: 5. Germline CDR1 and CDR2: KGHDR and SFDVKD. This CDR3 spans 16 amino acids. CDR3 nucleotide sequence: TGTGCCACCAGTGATCCCGGGAGGACTAGCACAGATACGCAGTATTTT. Its translation is CATSDPGRTSTDTQYF.

This clonotype was picked up many times. This chain uses TRBV7-8 with TRBJ2-2; no clear D. Germline values: CDR1 SGHVS, CDR2 FQNEAQ. V gave up 1 base and J gave up 0 bases, with 6 bases separating them. This CDR3 region has 15 residues. CDR3 sequence reads: CASSLGQANTGELFF. CDR3 nucleotide sequence: TGTGCCAGCAGCTTAGGCCAGGCGAACACCGGGGAGCTGTTTTTT.

This clonotype appeared a few times. This chain links TRBV6-1 with TRBJ2-3; 9 nucleotides align to TRBD1. The junction had 7 bases not matched to a gene; V was cut back by 5 bases and J by 4 bases. The CDR3 length is 15 residues. CDR1 is MNHNS, CDR2 SASEGT, per germline. The DNA for the CDR3 is TGTGCCAGCAGTCGAAGACAGGGGGGGTCAGATACGCAGTATTTT. This encodes CASSRRQGGSDTQYF.

This clonotype has a count of ten or more. This chain uses TRBV6-2 or TRBV6-3 with TRBJ2-7; 8 bases agree with TRBD2. This CDR3 region has 14 residues. The J segment lost 6 bases and the V segment lost 2 bases, leaving 6 bases of the junction unmatched. Germline CDR1 and CDR2: MNHEY and SVGEGT. As DNA, the CDR3 is TGTGCCAGCAGTTACGGACGGGAGGGCCCCGAGCAGTACTTC. As protein: CASSYGREGPEQYF.

This clonotype was seen ten or more times. The V gene is TRBV6-5, the J gene TRBJ1-1; maybe TRBD1 (5 bases). Trimming stripped 2 bases from V and 3 bases from J, with 13 bases between. Germline V gene lookup returns CDR1 MNHEY and CDR2 SVGAGI. CDR3 length: 15 amino acids. As DNA, the CDR3 is TGTGCCAGCAGTTACGGGGCAGGGTGGGACACTGAAGCTTTCTTT. Translation gives CASSYGAGWDTEAFF.

This clonotype was seen ten or more times. The chain combines TRBV20-1 with TRBJ2-7; 7 positions agree with TRBD2. Germline CDR1 is DFQATT and CDR2 is SNEGSKA (reference sequence). V dropped 6 bases and J dropped 5; count of bases not matched to a gene: 13. This CDR3 contains 14 residues. In DNA, the CDR3 is TGCAGTGCCGCTCCCGGGGCGGGAGACGACGAGCAGTACTTC. This gives the protein CSAAPGAGDDEQYF.

This chain connects TRBV7-2 to TRBJ2-2, with D hard to call. The germline V gene encodes CDR1 SGHTA and CDR2 FQGNSA. The germline V and J ends were trimmed by 0 bases and 6 bases, with 11 bases remaining between them. This CDR3 comprises 15 residues. In DNA, the CDR3 is TGTGCCAGCAGCTTAGCGGCCCTAAGGGCCGGGGAGCTGTTTTTT. Amino acids: CASSLAALRAGELFF. The full variable domain, with the rest looked up from reference TRBV7-2 and TRBJ2-2, is GAGVSQSPSNKVTEKGKDVELRCDPISGHTALYWYRQSLGQGLEFLIYFQGNSAPDKSGLPSDRFSAERTGGSVSTLTIQRTQQEDSAVYLCASSLAALRAGELFFGEGSRLTVL.